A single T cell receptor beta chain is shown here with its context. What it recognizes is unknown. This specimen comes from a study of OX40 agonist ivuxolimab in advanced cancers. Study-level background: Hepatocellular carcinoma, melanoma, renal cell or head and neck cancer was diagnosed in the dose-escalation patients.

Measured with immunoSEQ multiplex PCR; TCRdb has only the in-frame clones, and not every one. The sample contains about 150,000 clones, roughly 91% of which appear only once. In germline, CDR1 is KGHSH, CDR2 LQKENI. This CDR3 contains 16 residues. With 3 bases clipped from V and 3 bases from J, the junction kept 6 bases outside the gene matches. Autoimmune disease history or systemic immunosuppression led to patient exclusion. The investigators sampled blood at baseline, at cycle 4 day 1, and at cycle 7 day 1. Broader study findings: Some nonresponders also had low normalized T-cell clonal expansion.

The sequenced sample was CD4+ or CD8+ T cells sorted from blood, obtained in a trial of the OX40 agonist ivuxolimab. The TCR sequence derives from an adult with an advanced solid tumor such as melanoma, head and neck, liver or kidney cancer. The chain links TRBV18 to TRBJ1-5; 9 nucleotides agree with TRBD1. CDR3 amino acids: CASSPWDRVTNQPQHF. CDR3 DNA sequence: TGTGCCAGCTCACCGTGGGACAGGGTTACCAATCAGCCCCAGCATTTT.